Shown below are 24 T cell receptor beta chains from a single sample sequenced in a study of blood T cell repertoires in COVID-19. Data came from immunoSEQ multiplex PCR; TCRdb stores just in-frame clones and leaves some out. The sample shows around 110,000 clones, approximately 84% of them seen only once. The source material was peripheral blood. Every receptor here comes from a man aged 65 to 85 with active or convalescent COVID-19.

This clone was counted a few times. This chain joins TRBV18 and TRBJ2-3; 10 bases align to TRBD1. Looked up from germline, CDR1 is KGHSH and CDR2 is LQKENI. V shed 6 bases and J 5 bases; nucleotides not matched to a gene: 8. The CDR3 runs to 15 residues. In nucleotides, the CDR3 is TGTGCCAGCTCGCAGGGACAGGGGAACATAGATACGCAGTATTTT. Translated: CASSQGQGNIDTQYF.

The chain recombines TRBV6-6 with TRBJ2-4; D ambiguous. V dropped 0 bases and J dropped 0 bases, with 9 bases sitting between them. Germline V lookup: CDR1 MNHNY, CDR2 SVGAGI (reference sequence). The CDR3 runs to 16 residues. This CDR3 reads CASSYSKQLAKNIQYF. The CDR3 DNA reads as TGTGCCAGCAGTTACTCGAAACAGTTAGCCAAAAACATTCAGTACTTC.

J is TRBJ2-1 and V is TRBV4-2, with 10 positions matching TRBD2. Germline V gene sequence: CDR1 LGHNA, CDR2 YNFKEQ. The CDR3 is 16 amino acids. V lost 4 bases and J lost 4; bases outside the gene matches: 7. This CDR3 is CASSPGGLADYNEQFF. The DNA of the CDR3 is TGTGCCAGCAGCCCCGGAGGACTAGCGGATTACAATGAGCAGTTCTTC.

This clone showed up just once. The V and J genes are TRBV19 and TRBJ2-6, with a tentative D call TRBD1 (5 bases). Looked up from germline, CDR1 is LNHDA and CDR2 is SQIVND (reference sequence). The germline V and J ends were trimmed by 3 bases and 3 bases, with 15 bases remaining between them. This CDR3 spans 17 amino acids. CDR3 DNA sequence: TGTGCCAGTAGTATGTTCGACAGCATCGGTGGGGCCAACGTCCTGACTTTC. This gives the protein CASSMFDSIGGANVLTF.

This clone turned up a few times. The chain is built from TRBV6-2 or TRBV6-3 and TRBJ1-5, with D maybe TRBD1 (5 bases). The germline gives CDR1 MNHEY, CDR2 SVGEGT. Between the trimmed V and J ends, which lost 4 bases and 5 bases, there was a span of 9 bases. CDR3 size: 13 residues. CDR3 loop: CASSFDSDQPQHF. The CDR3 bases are TGTGCCAGCAGTTTTGACAGTGATCAGCCCCAGCATTTT.

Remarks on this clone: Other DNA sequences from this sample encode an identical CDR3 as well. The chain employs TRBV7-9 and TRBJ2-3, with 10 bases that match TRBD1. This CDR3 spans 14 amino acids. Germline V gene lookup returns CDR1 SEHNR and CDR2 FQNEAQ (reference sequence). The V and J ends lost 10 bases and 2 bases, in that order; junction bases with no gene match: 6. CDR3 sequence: CATTGTGATDTQYF. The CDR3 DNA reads TGTGCCACAACCGGGACAGGGGCCACAGATACGCAGTATTTT.

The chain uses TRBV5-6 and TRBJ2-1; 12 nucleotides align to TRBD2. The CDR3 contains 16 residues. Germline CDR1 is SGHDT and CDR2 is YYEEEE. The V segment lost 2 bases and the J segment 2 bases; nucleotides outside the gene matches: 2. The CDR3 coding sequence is TGTGCCAGCAGCTTACCTAGCGGGGGGGCCTACAATGAGCAGTTCTTC. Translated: CASSLPSGGAYNEQFF.

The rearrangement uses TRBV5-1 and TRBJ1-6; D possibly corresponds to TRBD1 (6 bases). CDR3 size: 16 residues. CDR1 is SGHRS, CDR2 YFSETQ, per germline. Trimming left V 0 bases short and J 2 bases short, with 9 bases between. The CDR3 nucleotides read TGCGCCAGCAGCTTGGCTGGGGGCACCTATAATTCACCCCTCCACTTT. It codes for CASSLAGGTYNSPLHF.

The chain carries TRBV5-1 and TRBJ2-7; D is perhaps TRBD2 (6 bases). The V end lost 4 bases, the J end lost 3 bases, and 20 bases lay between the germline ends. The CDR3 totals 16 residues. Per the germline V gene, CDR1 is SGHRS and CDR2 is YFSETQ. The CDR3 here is CASSPSGLTAGYEQYF. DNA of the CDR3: TGCGCCAGCAGCCCCAGCGGACTAACCGCTGGCTACGAGCAGTACTTC.

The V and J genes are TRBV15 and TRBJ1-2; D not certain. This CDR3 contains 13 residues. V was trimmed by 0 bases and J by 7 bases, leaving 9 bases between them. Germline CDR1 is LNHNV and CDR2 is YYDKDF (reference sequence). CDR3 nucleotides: TGTGCCACCAGCAGAGACAGGCTTGGTGGCTACACCTTC. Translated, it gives CATSRDRLGGYTF.

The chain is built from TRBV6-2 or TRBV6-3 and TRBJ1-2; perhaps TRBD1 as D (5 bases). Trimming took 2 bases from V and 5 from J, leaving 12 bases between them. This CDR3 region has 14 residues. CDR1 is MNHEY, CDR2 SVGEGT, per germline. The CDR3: CASSYGAGPYGYTF. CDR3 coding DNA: TGTGCCAGCAGTTACGGCGCAGGGCCATATGGCTACACCTTC.

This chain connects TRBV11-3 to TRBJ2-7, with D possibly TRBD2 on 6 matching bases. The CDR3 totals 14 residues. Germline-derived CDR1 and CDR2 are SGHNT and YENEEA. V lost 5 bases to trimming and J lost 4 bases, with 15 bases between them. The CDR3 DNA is TGTGCCAGCAGCCTCGAGAGCCGGGGGTACGAGCAGTACTTC. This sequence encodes CASSLESRGYEQYF. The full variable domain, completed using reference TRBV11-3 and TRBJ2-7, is EAGVVQSPRYKIIEKKQPVAFWCNPISGHNTLYWYLQNLGQGPELLIRYENEEAVDDSQLPKDRFSAERLKGVDSTLKIQPAELGDSAVYLCASSLESRGYEQYFGPGTRLTVT.

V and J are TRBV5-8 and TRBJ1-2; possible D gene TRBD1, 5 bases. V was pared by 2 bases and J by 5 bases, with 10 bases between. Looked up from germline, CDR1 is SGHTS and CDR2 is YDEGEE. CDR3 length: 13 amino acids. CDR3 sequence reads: CASSFAGLYGYTF. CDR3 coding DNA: TGTGCCAGCAGCTTTGCAGGGCTTTATGGCTACACCTTC.

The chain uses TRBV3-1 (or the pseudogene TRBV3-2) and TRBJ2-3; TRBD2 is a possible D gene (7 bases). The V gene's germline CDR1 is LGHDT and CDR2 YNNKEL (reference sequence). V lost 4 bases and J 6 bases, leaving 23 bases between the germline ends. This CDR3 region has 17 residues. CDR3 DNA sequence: TGTGCCAGCAGCCGAGGGTTTGGGGGGGCTGGTGGTGATACGCAGTATTTT. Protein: CASSRGFGGAGGDTQYF.

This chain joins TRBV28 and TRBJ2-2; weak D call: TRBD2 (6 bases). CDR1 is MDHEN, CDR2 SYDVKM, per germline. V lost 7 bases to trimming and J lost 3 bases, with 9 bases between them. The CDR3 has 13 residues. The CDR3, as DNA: TGTGCCAGCATGCGGGGCGACACCGGGGAGCTGTTTTTT. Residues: CASMRGDTGELFF.

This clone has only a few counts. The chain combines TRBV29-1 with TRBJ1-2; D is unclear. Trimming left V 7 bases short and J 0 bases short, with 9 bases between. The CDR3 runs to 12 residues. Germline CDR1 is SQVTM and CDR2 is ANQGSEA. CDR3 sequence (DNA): TGCAGCGCCCCCCTTGCTAACTATGGCTACACCTTC. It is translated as CSAPLANYGYTF. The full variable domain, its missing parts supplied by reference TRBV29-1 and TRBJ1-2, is SAVISQKPSRDICQRGTSLTIQCQVDSQVTMMFWYRQQPGQSLTLIATANQGSEATYESGFVIDKFPISRPNLTFSTLTVSNMSPEDSSIYLCSAPLANYGYTFGSGTRLTVV.

CDR3 in amino acids: CASSPGTSGGQNIQYF. CDR3 in DNA: TGTGCCAGCAGCCCAGGGACTAGCGGGGGCCAAAACATTCAGTACTTC. The chain joins TRBV5-4 to TRBJ2-4; 14 bases agree with TRBD2. The CDR3 sequence is 16 residues long. The germline V gene encodes CDR1 SGHNT and CDR2 YYREEE (reference sequence). V dropped 4 bases and J dropped 5; count of bases not matched to a gene: 5.

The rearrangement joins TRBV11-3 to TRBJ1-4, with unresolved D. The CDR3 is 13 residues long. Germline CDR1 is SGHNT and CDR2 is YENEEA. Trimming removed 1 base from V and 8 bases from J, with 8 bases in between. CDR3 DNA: TGTGCCAGCAGCTTAGGCAGAGGGGAAAAACTGTTTTTT. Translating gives CASSLGRGEKLFF.

The CDR3 DNA is TGTGCCAGCAGGACAGGGCCAGAGACCCAGTACTTC. Translation gives CASRTGPETQYF. The chain joins TRBV2 to TRBJ2-5, with 7 bases that match TRBD1. J gave up 4 bases and V 6 bases, and 2 bases lay outside the gene matches. CDR1 is SNHLY and CDR2 is FYNNEI in the germline V gene. The CDR3 spans 12 residues.

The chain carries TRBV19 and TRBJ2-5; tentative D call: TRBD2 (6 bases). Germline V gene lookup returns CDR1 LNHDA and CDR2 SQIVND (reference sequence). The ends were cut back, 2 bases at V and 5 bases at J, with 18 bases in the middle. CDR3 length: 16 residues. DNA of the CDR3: TGTGCCAGTAGTATACGGGATTCTTCCGCGGGGGAGACCCAGTACTTC. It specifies CASSIRDSSAGETQYF. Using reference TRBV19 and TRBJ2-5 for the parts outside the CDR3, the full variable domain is DGGITQSPKYLFRKEGQNVTLSCEQNLNHDAMYWYRQDPGQGLRLIYYSQIVNDFQKGDIAEGYSVSREKKESFPLTVTSAQKNPTAFYLCASSIRDSSAGETQYFGPGTRLLVL.

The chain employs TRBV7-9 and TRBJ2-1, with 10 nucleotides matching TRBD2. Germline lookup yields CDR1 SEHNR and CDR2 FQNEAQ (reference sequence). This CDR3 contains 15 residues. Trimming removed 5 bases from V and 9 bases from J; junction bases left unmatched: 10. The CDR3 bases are TGTGCCAGCAGCCCGACTTCAGCGGGGGGGAGTGAGCAGTTCTTC. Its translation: CASSPTSAGGSEQFF.

CDR3 DNA: TGTGCCAGCAGCTTAGTTTCTTCCCTAGCGGGGAAGGGGGAGACCCAGTACTTC. Translating it yields CASSLVSSLAGKGETQYF. The chain joins TRBV7-2 to TRBJ2-5; 9 bases map to TRBD2. V lost 1 base, J lost 5 bases, and 14 bases stayed unmatched. The CDR3 sequence is 18 residues long. Germline V lookup: CDR1 SGHTA, CDR2 FQGNSA.

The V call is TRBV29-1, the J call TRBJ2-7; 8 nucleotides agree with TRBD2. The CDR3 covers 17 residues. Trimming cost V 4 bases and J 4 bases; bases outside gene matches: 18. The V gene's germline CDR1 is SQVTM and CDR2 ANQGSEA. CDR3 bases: TGCAGCGTTGGTGGGCGCGATAGGCTAGCGGGTAAATACGAGCAGTACTTC. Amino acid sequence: CSVGGRDRLAGKYEQYF.

CDR3 coding DNA: TGTGCCAGCAGCCACGGACTTACATCCTACAATGAGCAGTTCTTC. This sequence encodes CASSHGLTSYNEQFF. The genes are TRBV3-1 (or the pseudogene TRBV3-2) and TRBJ2-1, with TRBD2 as a possible D gene (5 bases). The ends were cut back, 3 bases at V and 1 base at J, with 10 bases in the middle. Germline V lookup: CDR1 LGHDT, CDR2 YNNKEL (reference sequence). This CDR3 spans 15 amino acids.